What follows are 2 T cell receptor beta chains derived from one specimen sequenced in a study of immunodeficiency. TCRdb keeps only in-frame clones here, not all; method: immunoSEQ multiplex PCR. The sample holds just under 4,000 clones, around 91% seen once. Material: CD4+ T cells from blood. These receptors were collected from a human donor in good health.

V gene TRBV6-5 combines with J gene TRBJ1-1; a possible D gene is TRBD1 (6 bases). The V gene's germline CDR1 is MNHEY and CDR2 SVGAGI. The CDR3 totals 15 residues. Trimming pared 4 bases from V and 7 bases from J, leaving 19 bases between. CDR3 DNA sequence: TGTGCCAGCAGTTCCCCGGGGGGCGGTTCTGGTGAAGCTTTCTTT. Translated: CASSSPGGGSGEAFF.

The CDR3 DNA follows: TGCGCCAGCAGCTTGACAGGGATGGGCAATCAGCCCCAGCATTTT. Its protein is CASSLTGMGNQPQHF. J is TRBJ1-5 and V is TRBV5-1; weak D call: TRBD1 (6 bases). V was shortened by 1 base and J by 2 bases, with 10 bases between the two germline ends. The CDR3 has 15 amino acids. CDR1 is SGHRS and CDR2 is YFSETQ in the germline V gene.